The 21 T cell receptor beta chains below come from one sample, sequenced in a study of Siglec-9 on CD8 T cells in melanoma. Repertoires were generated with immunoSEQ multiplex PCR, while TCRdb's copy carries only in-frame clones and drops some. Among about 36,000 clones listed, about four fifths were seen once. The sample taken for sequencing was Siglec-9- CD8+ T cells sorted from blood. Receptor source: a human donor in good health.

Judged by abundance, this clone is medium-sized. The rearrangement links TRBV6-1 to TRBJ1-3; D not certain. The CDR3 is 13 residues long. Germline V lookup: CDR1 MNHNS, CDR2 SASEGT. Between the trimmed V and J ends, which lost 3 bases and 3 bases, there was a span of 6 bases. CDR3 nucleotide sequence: TGTGCCAGCAGTGATTCTTTTGGAAACACCATATATTTT. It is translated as CASSDSFGNTIYF.

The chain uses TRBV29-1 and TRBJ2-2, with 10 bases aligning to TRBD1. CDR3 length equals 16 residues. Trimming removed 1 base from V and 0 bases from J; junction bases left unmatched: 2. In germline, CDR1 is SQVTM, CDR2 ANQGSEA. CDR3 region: CSVEAGQGTNTGELFF. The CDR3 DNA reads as TGCAGCGTTGAAGCGGGACAGGGGACGAACACCGGGGAGCTGTTTTTT.

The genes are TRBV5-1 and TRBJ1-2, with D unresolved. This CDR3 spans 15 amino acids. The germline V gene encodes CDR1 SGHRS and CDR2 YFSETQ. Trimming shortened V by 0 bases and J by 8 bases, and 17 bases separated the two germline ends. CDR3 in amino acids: CASSLVSRNFEGYTF. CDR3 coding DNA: TGCGCCAGCAGCTTGGTGTCCAGAAACTTTGAGGGCTACACCTTC.

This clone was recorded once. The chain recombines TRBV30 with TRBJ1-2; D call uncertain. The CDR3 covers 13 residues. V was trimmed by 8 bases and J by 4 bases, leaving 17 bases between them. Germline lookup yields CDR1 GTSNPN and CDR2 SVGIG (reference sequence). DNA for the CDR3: TGTGCCGGATGGCTAGAAAGCGGCTATGGCTACACCTTC. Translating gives CAGWLESGYGYTF.

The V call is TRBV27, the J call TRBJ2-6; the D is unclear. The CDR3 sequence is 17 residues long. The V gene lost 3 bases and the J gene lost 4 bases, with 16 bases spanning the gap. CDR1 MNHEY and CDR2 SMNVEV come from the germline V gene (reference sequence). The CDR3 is CASSLAPGPVGANVLTF. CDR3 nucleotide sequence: TGTGCCAGCAGTTTGGCCCCGGGCCCAGTCGGGGCCAACGTCCTGACTTTC.

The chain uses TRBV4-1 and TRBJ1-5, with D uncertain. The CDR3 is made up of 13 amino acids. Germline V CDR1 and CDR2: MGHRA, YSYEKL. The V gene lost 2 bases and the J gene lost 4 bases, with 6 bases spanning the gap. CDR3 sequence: CASSQFSNQPQHF. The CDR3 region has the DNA TGCGCCAGCAGCCAATTCAGTAATCAGCCCCAGCATTTT.

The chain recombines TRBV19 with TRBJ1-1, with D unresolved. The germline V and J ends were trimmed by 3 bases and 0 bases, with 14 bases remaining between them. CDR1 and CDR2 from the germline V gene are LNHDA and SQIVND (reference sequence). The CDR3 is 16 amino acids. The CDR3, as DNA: TGTGCCAGTAGTATCCCAGGACTGAGCCTGAACACTGAAGCTTTCTTT. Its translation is CASSIPGLSLNTEAFF.

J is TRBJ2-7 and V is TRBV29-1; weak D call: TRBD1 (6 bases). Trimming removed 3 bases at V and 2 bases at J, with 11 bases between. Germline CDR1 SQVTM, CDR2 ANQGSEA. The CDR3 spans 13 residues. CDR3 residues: CSVELGAPYEQYF. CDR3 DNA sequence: TGCAGCGTTGAGTTGGGGGCTCCCTACGAGCAGTACTTC.

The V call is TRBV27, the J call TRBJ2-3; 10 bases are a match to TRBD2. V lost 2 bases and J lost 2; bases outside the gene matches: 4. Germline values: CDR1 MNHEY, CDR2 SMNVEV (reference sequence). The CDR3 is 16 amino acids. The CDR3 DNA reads TGTGCCAGCAGTTTAGGGCTAGCGGGGGTCACAGATACGCAGTATTTT. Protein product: CASSLGLAGVTDTQYF.

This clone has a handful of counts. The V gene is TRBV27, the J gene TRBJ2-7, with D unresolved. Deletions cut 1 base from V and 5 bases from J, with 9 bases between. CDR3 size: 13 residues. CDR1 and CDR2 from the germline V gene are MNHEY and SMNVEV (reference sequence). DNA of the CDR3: TGTGCCAGCAGTTTATTTTGGGCACACGAGCAGTACTTC. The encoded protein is CASSLFWAHEQYF.

CDR3 amino acids: CASSPDQHEQYF. The CDR3 region has the DNA TGTGCCAGCAGCCCCGACCAGCACGAGCAGTACTTC. The chain recombines TRBV27 with TRBJ2-7; no definite D call. This CDR3 is 12 amino acids long. Trimming removed 6 bases from V and 5 bases from J, with 11 bases in between. CDR1 MNHEY and CDR2 SMNVEV come from the germline V gene (reference sequence).

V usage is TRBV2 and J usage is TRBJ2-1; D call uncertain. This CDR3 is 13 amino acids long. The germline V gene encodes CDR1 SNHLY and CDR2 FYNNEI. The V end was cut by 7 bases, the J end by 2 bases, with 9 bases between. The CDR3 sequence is CASTLPAYNEQFF. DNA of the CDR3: TGTGCCAGCACCCTCCCCGCCTACAATGAGCAGTTCTTC.

CDR3 in amino acids: CASSYRDRVYEQYF. CDR3 DNA: TGTGCCAGCAGCTACCGGGACAGGGTCTACGAGCAGTACTTC. This sequence joins TRBV5-6 and TRBJ2-7; 9 nucleotides agree with TRBD1. Germline V gene data show CDR1 as SGHDT and CDR2 as YYEEEE. This CDR3 is built from 14 residues. J gave up 3 bases and V 3 bases, and 4 bases lay outside the gene matches.

The CDR3 reads CASSRDREEVETQYF. The CDR3 nucleotides are TGTGCCAGCAGTCGGGACAGGGAGGAGGTGGAGACCCAGTACTTC. The V call is TRBV28, the J call TRBJ2-5, with 9 bases identical to TRBD1. The CDR3 covers 15 residues. V shed 5 bases, J shed 5 bases, and the junction held 9 bases outside the gene matches. From germline, CDR1 is MDHEN and CDR2 SYDVKM.

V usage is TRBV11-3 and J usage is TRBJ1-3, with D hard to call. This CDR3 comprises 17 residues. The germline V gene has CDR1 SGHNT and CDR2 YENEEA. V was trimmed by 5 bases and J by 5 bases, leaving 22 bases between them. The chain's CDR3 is CASSTPSTVQLRNTIYF. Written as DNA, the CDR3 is TGTGCCAGCAGCACCCCTTCGACCGTCCAGTTGAGAAACACCATATATTTT. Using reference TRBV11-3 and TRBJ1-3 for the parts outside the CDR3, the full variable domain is EAGVVQSPRYKIIEKKQPVAFWCNPISGHNTLYWYLQNLGQGPELLIRYENEEAVDDSQLPKDRFSAERLKGVDSTLKIQPAELGDSAVYLCASSTPSTVQLRNTIYFGEGSWLTVV.

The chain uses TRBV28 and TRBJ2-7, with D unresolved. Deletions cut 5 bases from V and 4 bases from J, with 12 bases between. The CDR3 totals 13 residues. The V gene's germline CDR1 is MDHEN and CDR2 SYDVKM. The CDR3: CASSVVSGYEQYF. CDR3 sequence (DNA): TGTGCCAGCAGTGTTGTGTCCGGTTACGAGCAGTACTTC.

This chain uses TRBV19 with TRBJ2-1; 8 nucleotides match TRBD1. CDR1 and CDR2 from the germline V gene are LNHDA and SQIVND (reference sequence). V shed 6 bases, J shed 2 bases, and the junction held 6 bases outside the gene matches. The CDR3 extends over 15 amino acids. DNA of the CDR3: TGTGCCAGTAGCGGACAGGGAATCCCCTACAATGAGCAGTTCTTC. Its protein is CASSGQGIPYNEQFF.

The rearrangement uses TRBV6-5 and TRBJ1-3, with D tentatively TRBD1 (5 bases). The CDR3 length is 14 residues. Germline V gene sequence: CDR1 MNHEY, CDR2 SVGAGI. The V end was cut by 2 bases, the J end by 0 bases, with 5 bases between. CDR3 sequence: CASSYGGSGNTIYF. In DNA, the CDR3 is TGTGCCAGCAGTTACGGGGGCTCTGGAAACACCATATATTTT.

CDR3 DNA sequence: TGTGCCAGCAGCTGGGGGGGACTAGCGGATACAGATACGCAGTATTTT. Its translation is CASSWGGLADTDTQYF. The gene calls are TRBV7-3 and TRBJ2-3; 11 bases are a match to TRBD2. J lost 3 bases, V lost 4 bases, and 6 bases had no gene match. The CDR3 is made up of 16 amino acids. Per the germline V gene, CDR1 is SGHTA and CDR2 is FQGTGA.

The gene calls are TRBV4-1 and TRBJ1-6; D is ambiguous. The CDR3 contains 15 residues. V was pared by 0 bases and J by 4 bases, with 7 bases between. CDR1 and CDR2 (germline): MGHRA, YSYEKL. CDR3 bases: TGCGCCAGCAGCCAAGATCCTGTTTATAATTCACCCCTCCACTTT. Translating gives CASSQDPVYNSPLHF.

CDR3 nucleotide sequence: TGTGCCAGCAGACCGAGCGGGAGGGACCGCGAGCAGTACTTC. It yields the protein CASRPSGRDREQYF. The chain links TRBV14 to TRBJ2-7; 10 bases are a match to TRBD2. CDR1 and CDR2 from the germline V gene are SGHDN and FVKESK. Trimming removed 6 bases from V and 6 bases from J; junction bases left unmatched: 8. The CDR3 length is 14 residues.